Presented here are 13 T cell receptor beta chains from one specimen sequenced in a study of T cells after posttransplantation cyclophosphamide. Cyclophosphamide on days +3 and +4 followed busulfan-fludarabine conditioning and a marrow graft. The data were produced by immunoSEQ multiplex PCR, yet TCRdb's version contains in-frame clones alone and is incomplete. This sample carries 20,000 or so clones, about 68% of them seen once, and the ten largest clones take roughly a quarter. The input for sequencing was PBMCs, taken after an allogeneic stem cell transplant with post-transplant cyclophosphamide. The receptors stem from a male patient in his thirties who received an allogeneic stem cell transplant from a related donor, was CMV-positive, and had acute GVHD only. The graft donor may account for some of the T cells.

The CDR3 loop reads CASSLNSGDTDTQYF. Here the CDR3 DNA reads TGTGCCAGCAGCTTAAATAGCGGTGACACAGATACGCAGTATTTT. The chain links TRBV7-8 to TRBJ2-3; TRBD2 might be the D (6 bases). The CDR3 runs 15 residues. V lost 2 bases and J 2 bases, leaving 11 bases between the germline ends. Per germline, CDR1 SGHVS and CDR2 FQNEAQ.

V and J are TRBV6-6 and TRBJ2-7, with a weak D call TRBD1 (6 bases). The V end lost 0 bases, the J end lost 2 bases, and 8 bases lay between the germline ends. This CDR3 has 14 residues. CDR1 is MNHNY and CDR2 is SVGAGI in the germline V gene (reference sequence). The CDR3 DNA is TGTGCCAGCAGTTACTCGACAGGAACCTACGAGCAGTACTTC. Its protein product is CASSYSTGTYEQYF.

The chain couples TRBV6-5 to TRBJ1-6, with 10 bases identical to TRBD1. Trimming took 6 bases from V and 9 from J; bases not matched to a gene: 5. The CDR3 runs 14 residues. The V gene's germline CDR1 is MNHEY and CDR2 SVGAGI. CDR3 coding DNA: TGTGCCAGCAGAGGACAGGGGGGAAGTTCACCCCTCCACTTT. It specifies CASRGQGGSSPLHF.

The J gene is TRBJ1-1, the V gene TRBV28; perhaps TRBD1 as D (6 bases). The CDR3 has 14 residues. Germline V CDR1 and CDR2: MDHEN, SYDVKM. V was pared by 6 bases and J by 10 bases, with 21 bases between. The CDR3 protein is CASSLRGGAGGAFF. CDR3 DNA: TGTGCCAGCAGCCTCCGAGGGGGGGCAGGAGGAGCTTTCTTT.

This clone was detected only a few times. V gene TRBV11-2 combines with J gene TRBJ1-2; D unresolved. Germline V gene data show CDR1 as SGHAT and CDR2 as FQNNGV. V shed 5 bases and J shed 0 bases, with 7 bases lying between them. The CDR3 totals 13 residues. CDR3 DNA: TGTGCCAGCAGCCGTAATTCTAACTATGGCTACACCTTC. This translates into CASSRNSNYGYTF. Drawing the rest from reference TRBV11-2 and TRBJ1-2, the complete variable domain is EAGVAQSPRYKIIEKRQSVAFWCNPISGHATLYWYQQILGQGPKLLIQFQNNGVVDDSQLPKDRFSAERLKGVDSTLKIQPAKLEDSAVYLCASSRNSNYGYTFGSGTRLTVV.

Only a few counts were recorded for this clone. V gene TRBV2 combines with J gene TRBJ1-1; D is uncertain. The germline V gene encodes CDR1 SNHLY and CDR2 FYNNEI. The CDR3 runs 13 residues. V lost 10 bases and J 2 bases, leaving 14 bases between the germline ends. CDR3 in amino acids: CATKRDTNTEAFF. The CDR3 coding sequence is TGTGCCACCAAACGAGACACTAACACTGAAGCTTTCTTT.

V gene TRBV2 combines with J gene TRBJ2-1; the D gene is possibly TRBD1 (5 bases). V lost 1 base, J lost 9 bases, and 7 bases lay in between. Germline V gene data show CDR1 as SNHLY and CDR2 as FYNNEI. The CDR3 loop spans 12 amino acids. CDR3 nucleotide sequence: TGTGCCAGCAGTGAAGGGACACCTGAGCAGTTCTTC. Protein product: CASSEGTPEQFF. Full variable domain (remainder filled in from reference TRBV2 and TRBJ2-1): EPEVTQTPSHQVTQMGQEVILRCVPISNHLYFYWYRQILGQKVEFLVSFYNNEISEKSEIFDDQFSVERPDGSNFTLKIRSTKLEDSAMYFCASSEGTPEQFFGPGTRLTVL.

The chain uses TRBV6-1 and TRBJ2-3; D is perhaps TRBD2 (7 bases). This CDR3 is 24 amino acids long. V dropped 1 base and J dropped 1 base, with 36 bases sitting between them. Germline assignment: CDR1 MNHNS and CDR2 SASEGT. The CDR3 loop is CASSEGGGRVGKPVGRGRTDTQYF. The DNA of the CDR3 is TGTGCCAGCAGTGAAGGGGGGGGGCGAGTCGGAAAGCCGGTAGGACGGGGACGCACAGATACGCAGTATTTT.

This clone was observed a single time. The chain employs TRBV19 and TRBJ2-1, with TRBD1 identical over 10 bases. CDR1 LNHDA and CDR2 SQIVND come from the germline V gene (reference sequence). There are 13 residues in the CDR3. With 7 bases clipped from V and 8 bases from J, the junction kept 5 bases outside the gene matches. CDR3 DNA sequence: TGTGCCAGTATGGACAGGGGGAAGTATGAGCAGTTCTTC. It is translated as CASMDRGKYEQFF.

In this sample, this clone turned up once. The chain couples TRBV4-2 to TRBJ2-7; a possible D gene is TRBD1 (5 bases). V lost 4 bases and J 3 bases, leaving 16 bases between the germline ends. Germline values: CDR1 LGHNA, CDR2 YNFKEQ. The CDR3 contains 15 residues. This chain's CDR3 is CASSPSPGPIYEQYF. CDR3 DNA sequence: TGTGCCAGCAGCCCAAGCCCAGGGCCCATCTACGAGCAGTACTTC.

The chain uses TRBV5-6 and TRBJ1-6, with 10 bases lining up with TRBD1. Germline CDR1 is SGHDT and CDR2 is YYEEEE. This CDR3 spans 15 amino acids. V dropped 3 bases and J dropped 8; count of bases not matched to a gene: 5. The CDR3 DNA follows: TGTGCCAGCAGCTCCGCCGGGACAGGGGATTCACCCCTCCACTTT. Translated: CASSSAGTGDSPLHF.

CDR3 nucleotide sequence: TGTGCCAGCAGCTTTGTTAGCGGGGGGCAAGAGACCCAGTACTTC. Translating it yields CASSFVSGGQETQYF. The chain recombines TRBV5-8 with TRBJ2-5, with 10 bases matching TRBD2. Germline V gene sequence: CDR1 SGHTS, CDR2 YDEGEE. V lost 2 bases and J lost 2; bases outside the gene matches: 3. This CDR3 is built from 15 residues.

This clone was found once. The CDR3 is CASSRGGGQFF. The CDR3 bases are TGTGCCAGCAGCCGGGGGGGCGGGCAGTTCTTC. V is TRBV7-2 and J is TRBJ2-1; TRBD2 matches 8 bases. The germline V gene has CDR1 SGHTA and CDR2 FQGNSA. The ends lost 5 bases at V and 12 bases at J; junction bases unmatched: 3. This CDR3 has 11 residues.